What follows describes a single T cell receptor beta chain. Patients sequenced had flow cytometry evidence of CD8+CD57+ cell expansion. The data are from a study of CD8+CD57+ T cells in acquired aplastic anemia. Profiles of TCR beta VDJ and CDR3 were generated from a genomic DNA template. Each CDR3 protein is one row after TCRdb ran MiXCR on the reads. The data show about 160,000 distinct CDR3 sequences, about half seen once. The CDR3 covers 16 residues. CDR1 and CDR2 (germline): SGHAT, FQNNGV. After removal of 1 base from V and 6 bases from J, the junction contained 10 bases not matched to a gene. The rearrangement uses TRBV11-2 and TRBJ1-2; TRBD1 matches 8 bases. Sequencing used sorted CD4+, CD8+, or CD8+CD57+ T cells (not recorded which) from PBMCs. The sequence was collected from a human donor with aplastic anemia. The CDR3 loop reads CASSLVGSGGRNGYTF. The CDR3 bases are TGTGCCAGCAGCTTAGTTGGGTCAGGGGGCAGAAATGGCTACACCTTC. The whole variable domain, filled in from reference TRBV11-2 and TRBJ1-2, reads EAGVAQSPRYKIIEKRQSVAFWCNPISGHATLYWYQQILGQGPKLLIQFQNNGVVDDSQLPKDRFSAERLKGVDSTLKIQPAKLEDSAVYLCASSLVGSGGRNGYTFGSGTRLTVV.